These 17 T cell receptor beta chains originate from one sample sequenced in a study of post-analysis software for immune sequencing data. Their recognized antigens are unknown. The study, taken as a whole, reports: Roughly five TRBV segments, including TRBV5-6, TRBV5-1 and TRBV20-1, were more frequent in patients than controls.

Carried by the TCR beta cDNA libraries were unique molecular identifiers. TCRdb redid the calling of the PCR reads with MiXCR, one entry per CDR3 protein. The sample holds 800,000 to 950,000 distinct CDR3 sequences, roughly half seen once. The sample taken for sequencing was blood. These receptors came from a girl under 18 with multiple sclerosis.

Here the CDR3 DNA reads TGTGCCAGCAGCTTGTTCGCAGGGGGCCTTGGCTACACCTTC. This encodes CASSLFAGGLGYTF. The chain has TRBV5-6 and TRBJ1-2; 8 bases align to TRBD1. V was pared by 1 base and J by 7 bases, with 6 bases of the junction left unmatched. CDR1 is SGHDT and CDR2 is YYEEEE in the germline V gene. The CDR3 loop spans 14 amino acids.

CDR3 in DNA: TGTGCCAGCAGCTCGTCTAGCGGGAGTGACATTCAGTACTTC. It translates to CASSSSSGSDIQYF. This rearrangement joins TRBV9 to TRBJ2-4; 10 bases fit TRBD2. The CDR3 sequence is 14 residues long. Trimming took 4 bases from V and 8 from J; bases not matched to a gene: 6. Germline CDR1 and CDR2: SGDLS and YYNGEE.

Details on this clonotype: As the CDR3 is not closed by the conserved phenylalanine or tryptophan, this likely results from a read error. The rearrangement links TRBV29-1 to TRBJ1-1; the D is unclear. Trimming stripped 7 bases from V and 5 bases from J, with 17 bases between. Germline lookup yields CDR1 SQVTM and CDR2 ANQGSEA. The CDR3 is made up of 13 amino acids. The CDR3 sequence is CSATTVGWTEAFL. The CDR3, as DNA: TGCAGCGCAACGACCGTGGGGTGGACTGAAGCTTTCCTT.

The genes are TRBV7-9 and TRBJ2-7, with TRBD1 as a possible D gene (6 bases). Germline lookup yields CDR1 SEHNR and CDR2 FQNEAQ (reference sequence). Trimming shortened V by 5 bases and J by 3 bases, and 14 bases separated the two germline ends. This CDR3 spans 14 amino acids. The DNA for the CDR3 is TGTGCCAGCAGCCCGACAGGCCAGAACTACGAGCAGTACTTC. It codes for CASSPTGQNYEQYF.

This chain joins TRBV20-1 and TRBJ2-7; 7 bases fit TRBD2. Germline CDR1 reads DFQATT; CDR2 reads SNEGSKA (reference sequence). The CDR3 is 15 residues long. Unmatched junction bases numbered 9, after V lost 2 bases and J lost 2 bases. The CDR3 sequence: CSARLIYAGAYEQYF. In DNA, the CDR3 is TGCAGTGCTAGACTAATCTATGCGGGAGCCTACGAGCAGTACTTC.

The chain has TRBV5-1 and TRBJ1-1; possible D gene TRBD1, 6 bases. CDR1 is SGHRS, CDR2 YFSETQ, per germline. V lost 4 bases and J 0 bases, leaving 10 bases between the germline ends. The CDR3 spans 14 residues. CDR3 sequence: CASSRGHVNTEAFF. CDR3 in DNA: TGCGCCAGCAGCCGGGGACACGTGAACACTGAAGCTTTCTTT.

The chain joins TRBV9 to TRBJ2-6, with unresolved D. Per germline, CDR1 SGDLS and CDR2 YYNGEE. Trimming removed 3 bases at V and 0 bases at J, with 7 bases between. The CDR3 extends over 15 amino acids. The CDR3 loop is CASSGRFSGANVLTF. The DNA for the CDR3 is TGTGCCAGCAGCGGCAGATTCTCTGGGGCCAACGTCCTGACTTTC.

The table lists this clonotype with a few counts. The junction shows a germline mismatch at one end, possibly a read error. The chain is built from TRBV4-1 and TRBJ2-4; D is uncertain. The CDR3 is 14 residues long. Germline values: CDR1 MGHRA, CDR2 YSYEKL. Here the CDR3 DNA reads TGCGCCAGTAGCCATGAGTTTGACAAAAACATTCAGTACTTC. This gives the protein CASSHEFDKNIQYF.

The chain is built from TRBV7-3 and TRBJ2-1; a weak D match, TRBD2 (6 bases). V lost 3 bases and J lost 4, with 13 bases in between. This CDR3 is built from 15 residues. Germline CDR1 and CDR2: SGHTA and FQGTGA. The CDR3 loop reads CASSFGGPGYNEQFF. The CDR3 region has the DNA TGTGCCAGCAGCTTCGGAGGGCCAGGATACAATGAGCAGTTCTTC.

The J gene is TRBJ2-1, the V gene TRBV10-3, with 7 nucleotides matching TRBD2. Germline V gene lookup returns CDR1 ENHRY and CDR2 SYGVKD. The length of the CDR3 is 17 residues. V lost 3 bases to trimming and J lost 6 bases; unmatched junction nucleotides: 14. Here the CDR3 DNA reads TGTGCCATCAGTGAACAGGAAGCGGGGTTTGGGGGCAATGAGCAGTTCTTC. This encodes CAISEQEAGFGGNEQFF.

This clonotype has a handful of counts. The V and J genes are TRBV20-1 and TRBJ2-5; D gene uncertain. Germline V CDR1 and CDR2: DFQATT, SNEGSKA (reference sequence). This CDR3 has 15 amino acids. V lost 2 bases and J lost 2, with 15 bases in between. In DNA form, the CDR3 reads TGCAGTGCTAGAATGACGGGCAGGCCTCAAGAGACCCAGTACTTC. It yields the protein CSARMTGRPQETQYF.

This clonotype has only a few counts. The chain joins TRBV12-3 or TRBV12-4 to TRBJ2-4, with 7 bases aligning to TRBD2. V dropped 6 bases and J dropped 0; count of bases not matched to a gene: 8. The length of the CDR3 is 16 residues. The CDR3 is CASSRREGAAKNIQYF. The CDR3 DNA reads as TGTGCCAGCAGCCGGAGGGAGGGAGCAGCCAAAAACATTCAGTACTTC.

The J gene is TRBJ2-1, the V gene TRBV7-2; weak D call: TRBD2 (7 bases). The V gene's germline CDR1 is SGHTA and CDR2 FQGNSA. This CDR3 region has 15 residues. Trimming cost V 1 base and J 6 bases, with 13 bases left between them. CDR3 nucleotides: TGTGCCAGCAGCTTAGTTGGCGGGGGCCCCAATGAGCAGTTCTTC. This gives the protein CASSLVGGGPNEQFF. The whole variable domain, filled in from reference TRBV7-2 and TRBJ2-1, reads GAGVSQSPSNKVTEKGKDVELRCDPISGHTALYWYRQSLGQGLEFLIYFQGNSAPDKSGLPSDRFSAERTGGSVSTLTIQRTQQEDSAVYLCASSLVGGGPNEQFFGPGTRLTVL.

V gene TRBV9 combines with J gene TRBJ1-1; possible D gene TRBD1, 5 bases. The CDR3 consists of 14 residues. The V and J ends lost 0 bases and 2 bases respectively, with 8 bases between them. Germline values: CDR1 SGDLS, CDR2 YYNGEE. This CDR3 reads CASSVGGTNTEAFF. The CDR3 coding sequence is TGTGCCAGCAGCGTAGGAGGGACTAACACTGAAGCTTTCTTT.

The gene calls are TRBV5-1 and TRBJ2-5; 7 bases align to TRBD1. Germline V gives CDR1 SGHRS, CDR2 YFSETQ. With V trimmed by 4 bases and J by 0 bases, 9 bases remained unmatched. The CDR3 is 16 amino acids. The CDR3 bases are TGCGCCAGCAGCCTAATGACAGGGCCGTACCAAGAGACCCAGTACTTC. Protein product: CASSLMTGPYQETQYF.

This clonotype has more than one count but fewer than ten. The junction differs from germline at one of its ends, possibly a read error. The chain couples TRBV6-1 to TRBJ1-5; no clear D. The CDR3 has 15 amino acids. Germline V lookup: CDR1 MNHNS, CDR2 SASEGT. CDR3 nucleotide sequence: TGTGTCAGCAGTGAATTAGATGGCAGCAATCAGCCCCAGCATTTT. Amino acid sequence: CVSSELDGSNQPQHF.

J is TRBJ1-4 and V is TRBV20-1; D remains unclear. Germline CDR1 reads DFQATT; CDR2 reads SNEGSKA (reference sequence). The CDR3 sequence is 12 residues long. CDR3: CSTRGPNEKLFF. Here the CDR3 DNA reads TGCAGCACAAGAGGGCCTAATGAAAAACTGTTTTTT.